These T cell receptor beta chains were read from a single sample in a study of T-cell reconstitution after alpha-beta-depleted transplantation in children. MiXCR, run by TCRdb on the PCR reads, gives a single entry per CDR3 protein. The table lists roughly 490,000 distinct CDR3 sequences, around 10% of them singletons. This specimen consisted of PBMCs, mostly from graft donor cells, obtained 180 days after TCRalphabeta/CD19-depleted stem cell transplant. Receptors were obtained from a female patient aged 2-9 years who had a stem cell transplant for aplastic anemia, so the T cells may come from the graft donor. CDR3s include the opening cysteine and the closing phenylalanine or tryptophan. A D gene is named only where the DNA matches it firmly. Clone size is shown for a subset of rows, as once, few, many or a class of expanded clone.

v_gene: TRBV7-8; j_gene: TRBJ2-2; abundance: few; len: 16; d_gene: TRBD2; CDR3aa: CASSSPGTSGRGELFF; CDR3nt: TGTGCCAGCAGCTCCCCCGGGACTAGCGGAAGAGGGGAGTTGTTTTTT
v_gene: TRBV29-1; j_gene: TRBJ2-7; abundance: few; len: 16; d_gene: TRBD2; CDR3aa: CSVGTSLHPSSYEQYF; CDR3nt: TGCAGCGTGGGGACTAGTCTTCACCCTAGCTCCTACGAGCAGTACTTC
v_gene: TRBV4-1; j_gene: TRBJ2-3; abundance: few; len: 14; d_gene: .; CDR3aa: CASSRGIRTDTQYF; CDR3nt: TGCGCCAGCAGCCGTGGGATTCGAACAGATACGCAGTATTTT
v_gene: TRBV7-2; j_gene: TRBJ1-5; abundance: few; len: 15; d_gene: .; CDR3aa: CASKSLSGSNQPQHF; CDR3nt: TGTGCCAGCAAAAGTCTATCGGGCAGCAATCAGCCCCAGCATTTT
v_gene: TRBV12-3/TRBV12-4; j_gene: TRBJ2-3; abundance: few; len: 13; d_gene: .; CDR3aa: CASSSSPTDTQYF; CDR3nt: TGTGCCAGCAGTTCTAGCCCCACAGATACGCAGTATTTT
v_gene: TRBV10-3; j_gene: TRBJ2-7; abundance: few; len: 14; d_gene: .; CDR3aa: CAISREGNYYEQYF; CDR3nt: TGTGCCATCAGCCGCGAGGGGAACTACTACGAGCAGTACTTC
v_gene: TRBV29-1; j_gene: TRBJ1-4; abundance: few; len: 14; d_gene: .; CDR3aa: CSVDRDGTNEKLFF; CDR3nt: TGCAGCGTTGACAGGGATGGAACTAATGAAAAACTGTTTTTT
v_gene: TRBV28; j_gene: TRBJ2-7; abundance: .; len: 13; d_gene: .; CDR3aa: CASSLRGVHEQYF; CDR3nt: TGTGCCAGCAGTTTAAGGGGCGTCCACGAGCAGTACTTC
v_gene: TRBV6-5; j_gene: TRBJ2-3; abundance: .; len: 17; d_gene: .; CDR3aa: CASSYSNVPIDTDTQYF; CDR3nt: TGTGCCAGCAGTTACTCCAATGTTCCGATCGACACAGATACGCAGTATTTT
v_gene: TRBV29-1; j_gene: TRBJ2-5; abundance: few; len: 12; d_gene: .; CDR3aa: CSVEGARPDQYF; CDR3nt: TGCAGCGTTGAAGGAGCTCGCCCAGACCAGTACTTC
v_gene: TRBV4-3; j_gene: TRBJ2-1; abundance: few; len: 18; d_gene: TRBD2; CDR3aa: CASSRRLKVVAGSNEQFF; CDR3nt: TGCGCCAGCAGCCGCCGACTCAAGGTAGTAGCGGGGAGCAATGAGCAGTTCTTC
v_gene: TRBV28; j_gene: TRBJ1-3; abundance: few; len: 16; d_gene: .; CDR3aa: CASVDWTEPSGNTIYF; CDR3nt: TGTGCCAGCGTAGACTGGACAGAGCCGTCTGGAAACACCATATATTTT
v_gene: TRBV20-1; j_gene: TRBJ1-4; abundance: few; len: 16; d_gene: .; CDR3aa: CSARVLGIPTNEKLFF; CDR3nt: TGCAGTGCTAGAGTCCTGGGAATCCCAACTAATGAAAAACTGTTTTTT
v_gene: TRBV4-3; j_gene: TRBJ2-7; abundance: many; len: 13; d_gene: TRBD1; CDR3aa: CASSGTGRHEQYF; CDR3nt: TGCGCCAGCAGCGGGACAGGGAGGCACGAGCAGTACTTC
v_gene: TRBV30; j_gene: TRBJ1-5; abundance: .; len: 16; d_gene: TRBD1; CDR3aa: CAWSVGTGAFNQPQHF; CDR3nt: TGTGCCTGGAGTGTAGGGACAGGGGCTTTCAATCAGCCCCAGCATTTT
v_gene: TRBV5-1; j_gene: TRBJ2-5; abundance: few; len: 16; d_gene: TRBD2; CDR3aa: CASSWGSGVSQETQYF; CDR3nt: TGCGCCAGCAGCTGGGGTAGCGGGGTGAGCCAAGAGACCCAGTACTTC
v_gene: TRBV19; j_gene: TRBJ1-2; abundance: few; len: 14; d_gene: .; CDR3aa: CASSLAGSDYGYTF; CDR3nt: TGTGCCAGTAGCCTGGCAGGATCCGACTATGGCTACACCTTC
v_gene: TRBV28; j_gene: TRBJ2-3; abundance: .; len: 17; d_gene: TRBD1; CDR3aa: CASSLLRTGMSTDTQYF; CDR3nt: TGTGCCAGCAGTTTACTCCGGACAGGAATGAGCACAGATACGCAGTATTTT
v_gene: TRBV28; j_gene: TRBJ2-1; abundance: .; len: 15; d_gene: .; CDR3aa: CASSPARLSYNEQFF; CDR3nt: TGTGCCAGCAGTCCCGCCCGGCTGTCCTACAATGAGCAGTTCTTC
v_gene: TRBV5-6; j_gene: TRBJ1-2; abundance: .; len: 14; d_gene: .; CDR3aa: CASSPRWRDYGYTF; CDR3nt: TGTGCCAGCAGCCCAAGGTGGAGGGACTATGGCTACACCTTC